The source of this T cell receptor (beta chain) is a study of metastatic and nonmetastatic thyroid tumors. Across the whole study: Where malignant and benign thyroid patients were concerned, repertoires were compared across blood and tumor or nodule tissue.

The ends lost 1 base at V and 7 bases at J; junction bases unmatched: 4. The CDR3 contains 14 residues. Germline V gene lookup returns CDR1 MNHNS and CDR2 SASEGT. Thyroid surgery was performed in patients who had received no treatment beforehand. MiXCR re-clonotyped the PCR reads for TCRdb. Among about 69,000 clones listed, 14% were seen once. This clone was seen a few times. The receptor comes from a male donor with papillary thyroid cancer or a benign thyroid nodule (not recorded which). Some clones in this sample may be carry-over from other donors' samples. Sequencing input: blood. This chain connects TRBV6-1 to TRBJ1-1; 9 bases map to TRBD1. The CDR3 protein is CASSEEGTGIEAFF. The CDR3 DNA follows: TGTGCCAGCAGTGAAGAAGGGACAGGGATTGAAGCTTTCTTT.